This record covers a single T cell receptor (beta chain). The CDR3 extends over 17 amino acids. Germline V gene data show CDR1 as LNHDA and CDR2 as SQIVND (reference sequence). V lost 0 bases and J lost 8; bases outside the gene matches: 13. The authors' processing: Cell counts per sample came from amplifying reference gene primers. The table came from immunoSEQ multiplex PCR; TCRdb's copy has only in-frame clones and leaves some out. V, J and clone size derive from that table, while D and trimming were established from the DNA sequence. Here the sample spans some 110,000 clones, roughly 80% being singletons. This record belongs to a study of blood T cell repertoires in COVID-19. Study-wide background: Acute and convalescent COVID-19 specimens originated in the United States, Italy and Spain.

Sample: peripheral blood. The TCR comes from a woman in her 70s with acute or convalescent COVID-19. J is TRBJ2-3 and V is TRBV19; 8 bases align to TRBD2. DNA for the CDR3: TGTGCCAGTAGTATAGATCGAGGGACTAGAGGGGAAGGTACGCAGTATTTT. Translation: CASSIDRGTRGEGTQYF.